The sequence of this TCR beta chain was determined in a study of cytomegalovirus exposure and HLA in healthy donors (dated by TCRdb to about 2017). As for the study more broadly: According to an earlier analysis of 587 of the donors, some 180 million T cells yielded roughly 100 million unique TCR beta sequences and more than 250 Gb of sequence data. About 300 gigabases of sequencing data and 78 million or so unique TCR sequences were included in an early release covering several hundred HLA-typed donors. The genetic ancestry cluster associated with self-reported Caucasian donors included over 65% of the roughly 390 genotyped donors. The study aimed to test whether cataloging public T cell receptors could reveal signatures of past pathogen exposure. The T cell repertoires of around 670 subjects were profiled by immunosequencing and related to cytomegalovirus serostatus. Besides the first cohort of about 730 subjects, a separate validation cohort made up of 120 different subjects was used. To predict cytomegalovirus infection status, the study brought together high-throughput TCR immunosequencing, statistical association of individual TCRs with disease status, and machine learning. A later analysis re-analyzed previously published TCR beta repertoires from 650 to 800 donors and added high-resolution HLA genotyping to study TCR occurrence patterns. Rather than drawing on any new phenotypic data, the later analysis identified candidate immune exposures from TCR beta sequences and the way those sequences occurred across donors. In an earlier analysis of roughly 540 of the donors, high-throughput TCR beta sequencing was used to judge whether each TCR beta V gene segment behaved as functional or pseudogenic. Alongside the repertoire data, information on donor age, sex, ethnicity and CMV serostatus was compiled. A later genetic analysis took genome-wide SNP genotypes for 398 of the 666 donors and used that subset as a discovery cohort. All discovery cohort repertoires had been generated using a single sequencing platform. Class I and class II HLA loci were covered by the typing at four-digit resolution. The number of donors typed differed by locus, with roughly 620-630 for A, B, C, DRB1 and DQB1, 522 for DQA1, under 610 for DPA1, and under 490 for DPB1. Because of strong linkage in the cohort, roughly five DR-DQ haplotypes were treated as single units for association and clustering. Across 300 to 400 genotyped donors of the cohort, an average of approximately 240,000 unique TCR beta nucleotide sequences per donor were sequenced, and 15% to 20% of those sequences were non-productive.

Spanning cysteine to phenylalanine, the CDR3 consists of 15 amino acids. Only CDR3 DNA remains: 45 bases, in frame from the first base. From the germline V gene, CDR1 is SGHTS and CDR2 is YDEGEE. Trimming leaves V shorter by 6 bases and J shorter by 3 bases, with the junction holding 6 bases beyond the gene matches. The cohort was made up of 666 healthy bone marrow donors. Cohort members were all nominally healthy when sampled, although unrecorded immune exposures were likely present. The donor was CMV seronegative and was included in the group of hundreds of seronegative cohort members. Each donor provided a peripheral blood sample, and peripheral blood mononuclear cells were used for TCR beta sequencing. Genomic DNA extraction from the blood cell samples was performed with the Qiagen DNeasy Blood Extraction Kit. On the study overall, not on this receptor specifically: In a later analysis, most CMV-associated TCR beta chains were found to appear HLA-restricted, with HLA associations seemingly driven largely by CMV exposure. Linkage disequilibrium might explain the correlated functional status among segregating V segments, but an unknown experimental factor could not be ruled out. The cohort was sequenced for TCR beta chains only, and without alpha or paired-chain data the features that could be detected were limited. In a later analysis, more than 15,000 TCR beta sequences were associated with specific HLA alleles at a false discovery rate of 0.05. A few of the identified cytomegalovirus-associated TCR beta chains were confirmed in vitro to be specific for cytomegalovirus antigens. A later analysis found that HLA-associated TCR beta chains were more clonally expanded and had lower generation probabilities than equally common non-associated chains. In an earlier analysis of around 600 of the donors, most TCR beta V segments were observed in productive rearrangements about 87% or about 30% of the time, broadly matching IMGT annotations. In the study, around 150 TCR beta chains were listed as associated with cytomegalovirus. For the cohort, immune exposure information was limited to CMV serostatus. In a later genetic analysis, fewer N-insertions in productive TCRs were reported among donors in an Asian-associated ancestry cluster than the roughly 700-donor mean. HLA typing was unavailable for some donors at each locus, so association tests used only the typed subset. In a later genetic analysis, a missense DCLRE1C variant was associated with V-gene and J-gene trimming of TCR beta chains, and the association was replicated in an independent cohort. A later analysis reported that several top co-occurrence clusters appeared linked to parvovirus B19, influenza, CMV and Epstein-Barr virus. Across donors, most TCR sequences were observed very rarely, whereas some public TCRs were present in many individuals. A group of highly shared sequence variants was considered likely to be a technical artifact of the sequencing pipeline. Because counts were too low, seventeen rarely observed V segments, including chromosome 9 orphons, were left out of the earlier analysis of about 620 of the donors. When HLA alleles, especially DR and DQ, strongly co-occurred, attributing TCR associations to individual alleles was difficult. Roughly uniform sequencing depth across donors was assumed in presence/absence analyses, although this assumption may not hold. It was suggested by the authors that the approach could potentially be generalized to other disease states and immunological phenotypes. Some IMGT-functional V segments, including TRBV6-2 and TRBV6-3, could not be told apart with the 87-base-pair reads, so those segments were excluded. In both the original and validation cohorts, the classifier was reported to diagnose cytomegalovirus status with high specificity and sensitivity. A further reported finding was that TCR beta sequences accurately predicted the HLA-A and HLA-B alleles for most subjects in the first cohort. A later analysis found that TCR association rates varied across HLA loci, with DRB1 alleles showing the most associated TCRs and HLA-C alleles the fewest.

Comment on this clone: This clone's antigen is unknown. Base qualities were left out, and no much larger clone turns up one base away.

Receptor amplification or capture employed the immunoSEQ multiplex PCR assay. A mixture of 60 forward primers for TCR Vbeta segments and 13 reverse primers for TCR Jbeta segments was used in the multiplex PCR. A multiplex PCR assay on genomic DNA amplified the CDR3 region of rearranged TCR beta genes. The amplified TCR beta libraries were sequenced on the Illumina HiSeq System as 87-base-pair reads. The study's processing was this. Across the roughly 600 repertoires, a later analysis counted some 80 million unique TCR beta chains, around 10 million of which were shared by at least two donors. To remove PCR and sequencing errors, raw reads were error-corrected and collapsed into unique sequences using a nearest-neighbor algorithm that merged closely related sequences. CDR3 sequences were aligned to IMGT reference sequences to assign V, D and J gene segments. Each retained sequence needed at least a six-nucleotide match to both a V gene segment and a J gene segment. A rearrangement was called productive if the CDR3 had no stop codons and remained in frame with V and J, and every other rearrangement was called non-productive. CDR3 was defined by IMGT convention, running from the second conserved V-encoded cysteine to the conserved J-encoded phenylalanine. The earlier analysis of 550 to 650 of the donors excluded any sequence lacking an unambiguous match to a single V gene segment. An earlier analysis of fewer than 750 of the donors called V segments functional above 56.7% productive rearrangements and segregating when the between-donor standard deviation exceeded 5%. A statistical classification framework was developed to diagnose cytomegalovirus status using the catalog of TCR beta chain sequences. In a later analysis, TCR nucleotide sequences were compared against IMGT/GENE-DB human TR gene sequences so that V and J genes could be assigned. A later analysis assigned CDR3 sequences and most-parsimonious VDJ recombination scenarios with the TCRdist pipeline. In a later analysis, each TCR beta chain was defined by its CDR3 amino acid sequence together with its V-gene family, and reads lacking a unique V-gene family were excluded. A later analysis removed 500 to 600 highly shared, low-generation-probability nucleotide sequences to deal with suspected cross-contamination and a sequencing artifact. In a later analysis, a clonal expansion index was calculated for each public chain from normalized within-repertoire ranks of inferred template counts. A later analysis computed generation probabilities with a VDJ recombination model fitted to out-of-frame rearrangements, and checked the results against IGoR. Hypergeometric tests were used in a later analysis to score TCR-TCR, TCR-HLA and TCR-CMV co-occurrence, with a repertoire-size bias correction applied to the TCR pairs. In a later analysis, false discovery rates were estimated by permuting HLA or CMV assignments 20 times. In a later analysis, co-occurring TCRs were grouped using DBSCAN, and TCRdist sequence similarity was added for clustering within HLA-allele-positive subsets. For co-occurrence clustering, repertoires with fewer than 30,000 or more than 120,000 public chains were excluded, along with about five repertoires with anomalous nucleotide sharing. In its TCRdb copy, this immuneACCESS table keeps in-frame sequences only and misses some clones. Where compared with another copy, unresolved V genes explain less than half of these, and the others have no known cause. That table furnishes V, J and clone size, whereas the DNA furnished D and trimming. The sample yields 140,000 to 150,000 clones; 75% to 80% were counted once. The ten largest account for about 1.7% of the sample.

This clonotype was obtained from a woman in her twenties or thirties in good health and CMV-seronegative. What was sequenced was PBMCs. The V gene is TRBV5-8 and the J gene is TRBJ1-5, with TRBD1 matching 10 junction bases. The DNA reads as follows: TGTGCCAGCAAAGGGGACAGGGGCTACAATCAGCCCCAGCATTTT. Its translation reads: CASKGDRGYNQPQHF.